The entry that follows covers one TCR beta chain sequence. A few counts support this clone. Its recognized antigen is unknown. Base qualities are not provided; no much larger clone lies one nucleotide away. A single peripheral blood draw of approximately 0.11 L on average was collected from each donor into heparinised tubes. A BD FACSAria II and a panel including CD45RO, CCR7, CD25, CD127, CD95 and CD27 were used to sort naive, central memory, regulatory and stem cell-like memory CD4+ T cells. All sorted populations exceeded 95% purity. Right away, PBMCs were isolated by Lymphoprep density gradient centrifugation and were stained directly, with no culture step. To minimize batch effects, samples were stained and sorted in pairs, one healthy donor with one patient per experiment. These data originate in a study of beta chain features in type 1 diabetes (dated by TCRdb to the late 2010s). Regarding the study in general: No differences in mean age, gender distribution, total cell number or subset yield were found between patients and healthy donors. A total of roughly 99,000,000 sorted cells were examined across all samples, and the number of cells per subset was strongly correlated with RNA yield. The study compared the TCRB repertoires of sorted circulating CD4+ T cell subsets in recently diagnosed type 1 diabetes patients with those in matched healthy donors. Whereas all 28 donors provided naive and central memory subsets, regulatory and stem cell-like memory subsets were isolated from just 8 patients and roughly eight healthy donors. Overall study outcomes, separate from this receptor: Naive, central memory and regulatory TCRB repertoires appeared to be more alike among patients than among healthy donors. Patients with type 1 diabetes made fewer insertions and deleted more nucleotides at VDJ recombination sites, implying thymic rearrangement abnormalities. Because cDNA was sequenced instead of genomic DNA, activated cells with high expression could be over-represented, although the groups did not differ in activation or CD3 levels. PCR might favor shorter templates, but patient and control samples were amplified and corrected together, so any skew would affect both groups equally. Only small numbers of individuals were included in the HLA sub-analyses, which left unresolved whether HLA type had any influence on TCRB rearrangement. Type 1 diabetes patients showed a moderate but significant shortening of TCRB CDR3 length in all four CD4+ subsets.

The entire isolated RNA was reverse transcribed using the High Capacity cDNA Reverse Transcription Kit, and thus expressed TCRB transcripts were sequenced. Deep immunoSEQ sequencing was applied to naive, central memory and regulatory T cell samples, giving an average of roughly 3.5 million total reads per sample. Sorted cells were lysed in RLT buffer and RNA was extracted with DNase-treated RNeasy Micro or Mini kits, depending on cell number. To prevent cross-contamination, every cell subset was processed on its own, while patient and healthy donor samples were processed together. The immunoSEQ multiplex PCR was used to amplify TCRB sequences from cDNA, generating 87-bp fragments that spanned the CDR3 region. The amplicons were sequenced using the Illumina HiSeq platform. As for how the authors treated the data: Synthetic template baselines were used to correct PCR bias computationally, reads within Hamming distance 2 were collapsed together, and singletons that could not be merged were discarded. By aligning reads against IMGT, V, D and J genes, CDR3 length, and insertions or deletions at six rearrangement sites were assigned. Within each subset, clonotype counts were normalized to sorted cell number, after which true diversity and Gini coefficients were computed with the tcR R package. The overlap coefficient, calculated on TCRB nucleotide sequences, was used to measure repertoire sharing. Out-of-frame TCRB sequences from naive cells were analyzed to stand in for the pre-selection repertoire. Held by TCRdb, this immuneACCESS table contains in-frame sequences only and omits some clones. Under half of the omission traces to an unresolved V gene where checked; the cause of the rest is unknown. Clone size and the V and J calls come from that table; the DNA yielded D and trimming. The sample table records almost 350,000 clones; about 18% of these occur just once. The ten largest account for 0.044% of the sample.

Reading the germline V gene gives CDR1 SGHVS and CDR2 FQNEAQ. From its cysteine to its phenylalanine, the CDR3 spans 15 amino acids. Left in the record is the CDR3 DNA by itself, 45 bases read in frame from the first base. The junction shows trimming of 4 bases on V and 5 bases on J, plus 17 bases between the germline ends. The V and J genes are TRBV7-8 and TRBJ1-1; the D gene assignment is ambiguous. This clonotype was sampled from a woman aged 18-29 years in good health. Sequencing input: naive CD4+ T cells from blood. This sample's cell subset or site label indicates: true naive CD4+ T cells. The DNA is TGTGCCAGCAGCTCCCCGAGTGGAGCGAGGACTGAAGCTTTCTTT. The translation is CASSSPSGARTEAFF.